These 14 T cell receptor beta chains share one sample of origin, sequenced in a study of T cells in localized non-small cell lung cancer. Libraries were prepared by immunoSEQ multiplex PCR; TCRdb keeps only in-frame clonotypes and omits some of them. The sample comprises some 1,600 clones, 15% to 20% of which are singletons, and around 18% rests with the top ten. The starting material was normal lung tissue next to the tumor, obtained before any cancer treatment. Source of these receptors: a male donor aged 60 or older with stage III squamous cell lung carcinoma.

This clone was picked up a small number of times. The chain links TRBV6-8 to TRBJ1-6; D uncertain. Germline V gene sequence: CDR1 MNHGY, CDR2 SAAAGT. Trimming took 8 bases from V and 8 from J, leaving 10 bases between them. This CDR3 contains 12 residues. The CDR3: CASQEADSPLHF. CDR3 nucleotide sequence: TGTGCCAGCCAAGAGGCGGATTCACCCCTCCACTTT.

The chain combines TRBV19 with TRBJ1-2; D gene ambiguous. There are 11 residues in the CDR3. The germline V gene has CDR1 LNHDA and CDR2 SQIVND (reference sequence). The germline V and J ends were trimmed by 7 bases and 4 bases, with 7 bases remaining between them. CDR3 sequence reads: CASTKGYGYTF. CDR3 in DNA: TGTGCCAGTACGAAGGGCTATGGCTACACCTTC.

In this sample, this clone turned up a few times. V is TRBV19 and J is TRBJ1-1; weak D call: TRBD1 (5 bases). V was trimmed by 0 bases and J by 10 bases, leaving 9 bases between them. The length of the CDR3 is 12 residues. CDR1 LNHDA and CDR2 SQIVND come from the germline V gene (reference sequence). The CDR3 DNA sequence: TGTGCCAGTAGTATAGATCGGAGGGGAGCTTTCTTT. Protein product: CASSIDRRGAFF.

This clone was observed a few times. The CDR3 sequence is CASSLTGVETEAFF. DNA of the CDR3: TGTGCCAGCTCACTAACAGGGGTTGAGACTGAAGCTTTCTTT. This chain connects TRBV18 to TRBJ1-1; 7 bases agree with TRBD1. The CDR3 totals 14 residues. CDR1 is KGHSH and CDR2 is LQKENI in the germline V gene. Unmatched junction bases numbered 7, after V lost 4 bases and J lost 5 bases.

The gene calls are TRBV5-1 and TRBJ1-2; 9 bases are a match to TRBD1. V was clipped by 2 bases and J by 4 bases; unmatched bases: 3. Looked up from germline, CDR1 is SGHRS and CDR2 is YFSETQ. This CDR3 is built from 14 residues. The DNA of the CDR3 is TGCGCCAGCAGCTTTACGGGACAGGGCTATGGCTACACCTTC. This gives the protein CASSFTGQGYGYTF.

V and J are TRBV5-1 and TRBJ2-7, with 10 bases fitting TRBD2. After removal of 4 bases from V and 5 bases from J, the junction contained 6 bases not matched to a gene. The CDR3 spans 14 residues. Germline V CDR1 and CDR2: SGHRS, YFSETQ. This CDR3 reads CASSVSGGPNEQYF. DNA of the CDR3: TGCGCCAGCAGCGTTAGCGGGGGGCCCAACGAGCAGTACTTC.

The chain links TRBV19 to TRBJ2-1; no firm D call. Germline V lookup: CDR1 LNHDA, CDR2 SQIVND (reference sequence). V lost 5 bases and J 4 bases, leaving 12 bases between the germline ends. This CDR3 region has 14 residues. In DNA, the CDR3 is TGTGCCAGTAGTCAAGATAGGCAGTACAATGAGCAGTTCTTC. Translated, it gives CASSQDRQYNEQFF.

This clone came up a few times. V is TRBV9 and J is TRBJ2-5, with 10 bases aligning to TRBD1. The CDR3 sequence is 16 residues long. J gave up 3 bases and V 0 bases, and 5 bases lay outside the gene matches. CDR1 is SGDLS, CDR2 YYNGEE, per germline. CDR3 loop: CASSVGSTGGEETQYF. CDR3 coding DNA: TGTGCCAGCAGCGTAGGTTCGACAGGGGGCGAAGAGACCCAGTACTTC. Supplemented by reference TRBV9 and TRBJ2-5, the full variable domain reads DSGVTQTPKHLITATGQRVTLRCSPRSGDLSVYWYQQSLDQGLQFLIQYYNGEERAKGNILERFSAQQFPDLHSELNLSSLELGDSALYFCASSVGSTGGEETQYFGPGTRLLVL.

The J gene is TRBJ2-7, the V gene TRBV18, with no clear D. The CDR3 totals 14 residues. V lost 2 bases to trimming and J lost 0 bases, with 8 bases between them. Per the germline V gene, CDR1 is KGHSH and CDR2 is LQKENI. Here the CDR3 DNA reads TGTGCCAGCTCACCAGGTGGTGTCTCCTACGAGCAGTACTTC. Translated, it gives CASSPGGVSYEQYF.

This clone was seen a handful of times. The chain recombines TRBV4-1 with TRBJ2-2, with D perhaps TRBD2 (5 bases). V was trimmed by 1 base and J by 3 bases, leaving 12 bases between them. CDR1 and CDR2 from the germline V gene are MGHRA and YSYEKL. The CDR3 runs to 16 residues. Here the CDR3 reads CASSQARGSDTGELFF. The DNA of the CDR3 is TGCGCCAGCAGCCAAGCTCGGGGATCCGACACCGGGGAGCTGTTTTTT.

In its sample, this clone was seen a few times. V and J are TRBV19 and TRBJ1-6; D not certain. The CDR3 has 12 amino acids. CDR1 and CDR2 from the germline V gene are LNHDA and SQIVND (reference sequence). V lost 6 bases, J lost 8 bases, and 8 bases lay in between. The CDR3 nucleotides are TGTGCCAGTAGGGGGTTTGATTCACCCCTCCACTTT. This translates into CASRGFDSPLHF.

Relative to its sample, this clone is large. The chain carries TRBV11-3 and TRBJ1-6; no reliable D call. With 3 bases removed from V and 6 bases from J, the gap between germline ends came to 15 bases. CDR3 length: 16 residues. CDR1 SGHNT and CDR2 YENEEA come from the germline V gene. DNA for the CDR3: TGTGCCAGCAGCTTGGTTATCGCGTATACTAATTCACCCCTCCACTTT. Amino acids: CASSLVIAYTNSPLHF.

The rearrangement uses TRBV10-2 and TRBJ1-5, with 7 bases identical to TRBD1. The CDR3 contains 14 residues. With 0 bases clipped from V and 6 bases from J, the junction kept 2 bases outside the gene matches. Germline V gene lookup returns CDR1 WSHSY and CDR2 SAAADI. The CDR3 coding sequence is TGCGCCAGCAGTGAGTCGCAGGGGGGTCAGCCCCAGCATTTT. This encodes CASSESQGGQPQHF.

The rearrangement uses TRBV5-1 and TRBJ1-2, with TRBD1 identical over 11 bases. Germline CDR1 SGHRS, CDR2 YFSETQ. The V gene end was trimmed by 6 bases and the J gene end by 4 bases; junction bases not matched to a gene: 8. CDR3 length equals 15 residues. The CDR3: CASTIGTGGSYGYTF. CDR3 DNA: TGCGCCAGCACCATAGGGACAGGGGGATCCTATGGCTACACCTTC.